One and the same sample provided the 31 T cell receptor beta chains below, sequenced in a study of OX40 agonist ivuxolimab in advanced cancers. Libraries were prepared by immunoSEQ multiplex PCR; TCRdb keeps only in-frame clonotypes and omits some of them. The top ten hold 18% of the sample, which has about 19,000 clones, approximately 77% seen once. The material was CD4+ or CD8+ T cells sorted from blood, obtained in a trial of the OX40 agonist ivuxolimab. Every receptor here comes from an adult with an advanced solid tumor such as melanoma, head and neck, liver or kidney cancer.

V and J are TRBV13 and TRBJ2-3; the D gene is possibly TRBD2 (6 bases). V was trimmed by 5 bases and J by 6 bases, leaving 18 bases between them. Germline V gene lookup returns CDR1 PRHDT and CDR2 FYEKMQ (reference sequence). This CDR3 contains 15 residues. CDR3 in DNA: TGTGCCAGCAGCCCTCGACTAGAGCCGGAGGATACGCAGTATTTT. Translated: CASSPRLEPEDTQYF.

Judged by abundance, this clone is medium-sized. J is TRBJ1-4 and V is TRBV6-6; 7 bases align to TRBD1. Germline values: CDR1 MNHNY, CDR2 SVGAGI (reference sequence). This CDR3 contains 16 residues. V shed 4 bases and J 11 bases; nucleotides not matched to a gene: 16. The CDR3 DNA reads TGTGCCAGCAGTTGGGGAAATGACAGGGTCAACAGCAAACTGTTTTTT. Translating it yields CASSWGNDRVNSKLFF.

The rearrangement joins TRBV9 to TRBJ2-4; 7 bases agree with TRBD2. Germline CDR1 and CDR2: SGDLS and YYNGEE. This CDR3 has 20 residues. Trimming at V came to 5 bases and at J to 0 bases, leaving 20 bases not matched to a gene. For the CDR3, the DNA is TGTGCCAGCAGTGAGAACGCCGGGACTAACCCTAAACTAGCCAAAAACATTCAGTACTTC. It encodes CASSENAGTNPKLAKNIQYF.

The J gene is TRBJ2-7, the V gene TRBV6-1, with a possible D match to TRBD2 (5 bases). Between the trimmed V and J ends, which lost 8 bases and 0 bases, there was a span of 11 bases. The CDR3 runs 13 residues. Germline V gives CDR1 MNHNS, CDR2 SASEGT. The CDR3 nucleotides are TGTGCCAGCGAGAGACGGGACTCCTACGAGCAGTACTTC. Translating it yields CASERRDSYEQYF.

About this clone itself: Other DNA sequences in this specimen translate into the identical CDR3. The genes are TRBV6-1 and TRBJ1-4; TRBD1 matches at 7 bases. In germline, CDR1 is MNHNS, CDR2 SASEGT. V was pared by 2 bases and J by 5 bases, with 5 bases of the junction left unmatched. The CDR3 runs to 15 residues. The CDR3 region is CASSEWDSGNEKLFF. The CDR3 coding sequence is TGTGCCAGCAGTGAATGGGACAGTGGGAATGAAAAACTGTTTTTT.

The chain carries TRBV9 and TRBJ2-7; 12 nucleotides match TRBD2. The CDR3 sequence is 16 residues long. Germline CDR1 reads SGDLS; CDR2 reads YYNGEE. V trimming: 3 bases; J trimming: 3 bases; junction bases outside the gene matches: 7. The DNA of the CDR3 is TGTGCCAGCAGCGCGAGACTAGCGGGAGATCGCTACGAGCAGTACTTC. It specifies CASSARLAGDRYEQYF.

The chain recombines TRBV5-5 with TRBJ1-1; D not certain. V lost 0 bases to trimming and J lost 1 base, with 4 bases between them. This CDR3 is 13 amino acids long. Germline lookup yields CDR1 SGHKS and CDR2 YYEKEE (reference sequence). The CDR3 sequence is CASSLGANTEAFF. The CDR3 DNA reads as TGTGCCAGCAGCTTGGGCGCGAACACTGAAGCTTTCTTT.

J is TRBJ2-1 and V is TRBV29-1; D perhaps matches TRBD1 (6 bases). The CDR3 spans 16 residues. In germline, CDR1 is SQVTM, CDR2 ANQGSEA. Trimming removed 0 bases from V and 0 bases from J, with 12 bases in between. CDR3 sequence (DNA): TGCAGCGTTGAAGATCAGGTCAGGGGCTCCTACAATGAGCAGTTCTTC. Translation: CSVEDQVRGSYNEQFF.

The chain joins TRBV28 to TRBJ2-7; D possibly uses TRBD1 or TRBD2 (5 bases each). Trimming removed 4 bases at V and 0 bases at J, with 10 bases between. The CDR3 has 14 residues. Germline V gene data show CDR1 as MDHEN and CDR2 as SYDVKM. This CDR3 reads CASSWAGTSYEQYF. The CDR3 DNA follows: TGTGCCAGCAGTTGGGCCGGGACCTCCTACGAGCAGTACTTC.

The gene calls are TRBV11-1 and TRBJ2-5; 10 bases line up with TRBD2. CDR1 SGHAT and CDR2 FQDESV come from the germline V gene (reference sequence). Trimming removed 2 bases from V and 5 bases from J; junction bases left unmatched: 2. There are 14 residues in the CDR3. In nucleotides, the CDR3 is TGTGCCAGCAGCTTAAGCGGGAGGGGTGAGACCCAGTACTTC. Protein product: CASSLSGRGETQYF.

V gene TRBV21-1 combines with J gene TRBJ2-5; the D call in the table, TRBD2, was not verified against the DNA. TRBV21-1 has pseudogene status. The CDR3 extends over 19 amino acids. The CDR3 sequence: CASSKAGTSGKLAIETQYF. In nucleotides, the CDR3 is TGTGCCAGCAGCAAAGCGGGGACTAGCGGGAAATTAGCCATCGAGACCCAGTACTTC.

V is TRBV27 and J is TRBJ1-1; possible D gene TRBD1, 6 bases. In germline, CDR1 is MNHEY, CDR2 SMNVEV (reference sequence). The V and J ends lost 6 bases and 0 bases respectively, with 14 bases between them. There are 15 residues in the CDR3. The CDR3 coding sequence is TGTGCCAGCAGCCAGCCCAGGGGATTGAACACTGAAGCTTTCTTT. It yields the protein CASSQPRGLNTEAFF.

The rearrangement joins TRBV4-3 to TRBJ1-5, with TRBD1 matching over 9 bases. Germline V gene data show CDR1 as LGHNA and CDR2 as YSLEER. The V gene end was trimmed by 1 base and the J gene end by 6 bases; junction bases not matched to a gene: 1. The CDR3 sequence is 14 residues long. The CDR3 is CASSQAQGAQPQHF. The CDR3 DNA follows: TGCGCCAGCAGCCAAGCACAGGGGGCTCAGCCCCAGCATTTT.

V and J are TRBV9 and TRBJ2-7; 11 nucleotides line up with TRBD1. V shed 3 bases and J 3 bases; nucleotides not matched to a gene: 2. Germline V gene lookup returns CDR1 SGDLS and CDR2 YYNGEE. The CDR3 loop spans 14 amino acids. The CDR3 DNA reads as TGTGCCAGCAGCGAGGGACAGGGGGGCTACGAGCAGTACTTC. It is translated as CASSEGQGGYEQYF.

This clone has only a few counts. The V call is TRBV7-9, the J call TRBJ1-2, with TRBD1 as a possible D gene (6 bases). Looked up from germline, CDR1 is SEHNR and CDR2 is FQNEAQ (reference sequence). V gave up 2 bases and J gave up 0 bases, with 16 bases separating them. This CDR3 has 17 residues. CDR3 in DNA: TGTGCCAGCAGCTTAATCTTGGGACAAGGCCCTAACTATGGCTACACCTTC. Its protein product is CASSLILGQGPNYGYTF.

The J gene is TRBJ2-7, the V gene TRBV29-1; D gene ambiguous. V lost 0 bases and J lost 7, with 7 bases in between. Germline V lookup: CDR1 SQVTM, CDR2 ANQGSEA. The CDR3 spans 11 residues. The CDR3 spells CSVEDRWEQYF. For the CDR3, the DNA is TGCAGCGTTGAAGATCGCTGGGAGCAGTACTTC.

This chain uses TRBV2 with TRBJ1-6, with 8 bases that match TRBD1. The CDR3 covers 14 residues. Germline V lookup: CDR1 SNHLY, CDR2 FYNNEI. J gave up 4 bases and V 4 bases, and 0 bases lay outside the gene matches. The CDR3 nucleotides read TGTGCCAGCAGTGGACAGGGGTATAATTCACCCCTCCACTTT. Residues: CASSGQGYNSPLHF.

This chain connects TRBV4-2 to TRBJ2-3, with D hard to call. V lost 0 bases and J 4 bases, leaving 17 bases between the germline ends. CDR1 is LGHNA, CDR2 YNFKEQ, per germline. There are 17 residues in the CDR3. CDR3 DNA: TGTGCCAGCAGCCAAGAGAGTGAGGACCCCTATCCAGATACGCAGTATTTT. It is translated as CASSQESEDPYPDTQYF.

The V call is TRBV5-1, the J call TRBJ2-2, with 8 bases that match TRBD1. Looked up from germline, CDR1 is SGHRS and CDR2 is YFSETQ. After removal of 4 bases from V and 3 bases from J, the junction contained 8 bases not matched to a gene. The CDR3 has 16 residues. The CDR3 sequence: CASSQDSTGDTGELFF. The CDR3 DNA reads TGCGCCAGCAGCCAAGACTCGACAGGGGACACCGGGGAGCTGTTTTTT.

The table lists this clone with a count of one. V is TRBV19 and J is TRBJ2-2; 12 bases match TRBD2. There are 15 residues in the CDR3. The V gene's germline CDR1 is LNHDA and CDR2 SQIVND (reference sequence). V lost 5 bases to trimming and J lost 4 bases; unmatched junction nucleotides: 2. The CDR3 nucleotides read TGTGCCAGTAGTTGGACTAGCGGGACCACCGGGGAGCTGTTTTTT. This sequence encodes CASSWTSGTTGELFF.

The J gene is TRBJ1-1, the V gene TRBV5-4; D not certain. V lost 7 bases to trimming and J lost 6 bases, with 10 bases between them. This CDR3 contains 11 residues. The germline V gene encodes CDR1 SGHNT and CDR2 YYREEE (reference sequence). CDR3: CASGPGAEAFF. The DNA of the CDR3 is TGTGCCAGCGGGCCTGGGGCTGAAGCTTTCTTT.

This chain links TRBV4-3 with TRBJ2-7; 12 nucleotides align to TRBD2. This CDR3 region has 15 residues. CDR1 and CDR2 (germline): LGHNA, YSLEER. The trim removed 1 base at V and 2 bases at J, leaving 0 bases unmatched. The CDR3 spells CASSQGTSGAYEQYF. CDR3 bases: TGCGCCAGCAGCCAAGGGACTAGCGGGGCCTACGAGCAGTACTTC.

This clone counts as large (0.1 to 1%). The chain links TRBV5-5 to TRBJ2-1; tentative D call: TRBD1 (5 bases). The germline V gene encodes CDR1 SGHKS and CDR2 YYEKEE (reference sequence). This CDR3 spans 12 amino acids. V was pared by 0 bases and J by 7 bases, with 5 bases between. The DNA for the CDR3 is TGTGCCAGCAGCTTGGCAGGGAATGAGCAGTTCTTC. It translates to CASSLAGNEQFF.

The chain carries TRBV29-1 and TRBJ1-2; D call uncertain. The ends were cut back, 4 bases at V and 4 bases at J, with 10 bases in the middle. Germline V lookup: CDR1 SQVTM, CDR2 ANQGSEA. CDR3 length: 12 residues. In DNA, the CDR3 is TGCAGCGTTGGGATTGAGTCCTATGGCTACACCTTC. Amino acids: CSVGIESYGYTF.

V is TRBV10-3 and J is TRBJ1-1; the D is unclear. The CDR3 covers 13 residues. Trimming left V 4 bases short and J 3 bases short, with 9 bases between. Germline CDR1 ENHRY, CDR2 SYGVKD. The CDR3 bases are TGTGCCATCAGTGCCCAATCCCACACTGAAGCTTTCTTT. It codes for CAISAQSHTEAFF.

CDR3 bases: TGTGCCAGCAGCTTGTTGATTACAACTAATGAAAAACTGTTTTTT. It is translated as CASSLLITTNEKLFF. The chain couples TRBV5-6 to TRBJ1-4; D ambiguous. V gave up 1 base and J gave up 0 bases, with 7 bases separating them. The germline gives CDR1 SGHDT, CDR2 YYEEEE. This CDR3 region has 15 residues.

The chain couples TRBV9 to TRBJ2-7; D gene unclear. The CDR3 is 12 residues long. V gave up 3 bases and J gave up 2 bases, with 6 bases separating them. Germline assignment: CDR1 SGDLS and CDR2 YYNGEE. The CDR3 region has the DNA TGTGCCAGCAGCGGACCTACCTACGAGCAGTACTTC. Encoded protein: CASSGPTYEQYF. The entire variable domain, with the rest obtained from reference TRBV9 and TRBJ2-7, is as follows: DSGVTQTPKHLITATGQRVTLRCSPRSGDLSVYWYQQSLDQGLQFLIQYYNGEERAKGNILERFSAQQFPDLHSELNLSSLELGDSALYFCASSGPTYEQYFGPGTRLTVT.

Here the CDR3 DNA reads TGTGCCAGCAGCACCGGGAGGAGCTCCTACAATGAGCAGTTCTTC. Its protein product is CASSTGRSSYNEQFF. V and J are TRBV7-9 and TRBJ2-1; 7 bases line up with TRBD2. The V and J ends lost 5 bases and 0 bases, in that order; junction bases with no gene match: 4. From germline, CDR1 is SEHNR and CDR2 FQNEAQ (reference sequence). CDR3 length: 15 amino acids. Full variable domain (remainder filled in from reference TRBV7-9 and TRBJ2-1): DTGVSQNPRHKITKRGQNVTFRCDPISEHNRLYWYRQTLGQGPEFLTYFQNEAQLEKSRLLSDRFSAERPKGSFSTLEIQRTEQGDSAMYLCASSTGRSSYNEQFFGPGTRLTVL.

V usage is TRBV7-8 and J usage is TRBJ2-5, with a tentative D call TRBD2 (6 bases). The V and J ends lost 5 bases and 0 bases respectively, with 13 bases between them. The CDR3 runs to 15 residues. CDR1 is SGHVS and CDR2 is FQNEAQ in the germline V gene. CDR3 sequence: CASSGGRGYQETQYF. CDR3 coding DNA: TGTGCCAGCAGCGGGGGACGGGGGTACCAAGAGACCCAGTACTTC.

The chain recombines TRBV19 with TRBJ2-7; the D gene is possibly TRBD2 (5 bases). Germline CDR1 is LNHDA and CDR2 is SQIVND (reference sequence). The CDR3 totals 13 residues. Trimming pared 1 base from V and 5 bases from J, leaving 9 bases between. The CDR3 here is CASSIARENEQYF. The CDR3 DNA follows: TGTGCCAGTAGTATAGCGAGGGAAAACGAGCAGTACTTC.

V gene TRBV10-3 combines with J gene TRBJ1-5; 7 positions agree with TRBD1. Trimming took 3 bases from V and 6 from J; bases not matched to a gene: 8. The CDR3 runs 15 residues. Per the germline V gene, CDR1 is ENHRY and CDR2 is SYGVKD. The CDR3 reads CAISDHTGAVQPQHF. The CDR3 DNA follows: TGTGCCATCAGTGACCACACAGGGGCAGTTCAGCCCCAGCATTTT.